These 18 T cell receptor beta chains were all obtained from the same sample, sequenced in a study of response to subunit inactivated influenza vaccine listed by TCRdb under 2018. Receptor libraries were prepared by RT-PCR. The instrument was an Illumina HiSeq 2500. TCRdb trimmed the raw reads at Q25, called clones with MiXCR and kept productive beta chains. Rows with a matching CDR3 protein are joined into one entry that keeps the most common DNA and genes. For this sample there are some 640,000 distinct CDR3 sequences; approximately 15% appear just once. The ten largest clones represent around 7% of the sample. The starting material was PBMCs from blood, obtained roughly 15 days before vaccination. The receptors come from a man in his forties or fifties who received an inactivated influenza vaccine. Donor details come from another sample of the same person, matched by shared clones.

In this sample, this clonotype turned up many times. The gene calls are TRBV5-1 and TRBJ2-3; 9 bases map to TRBD2. CDR1 SGHRS and CDR2 YFSETQ come from the germline V gene. With 0 bases clipped from V and 3 bases from J, the junction kept 5 bases outside the gene matches. There are 16 residues in the CDR3. CDR3 coding DNA: TGCGCCAGCAGCTTGGGTACAGCGGGAGGAACAGATACGCAGTATTTT. Protein product: CASSLGTAGGTDTQYF.

This clonotype showed up many times. The chain uses TRBV10-3 and TRBJ1-3, with a weak D call TRBD1 (6 bases). Germline-derived CDR1 and CDR2 are ENHRY and SYGVKD. V lost 10 bases and J lost 0, with 28 bases in between. This CDR3 is 19 amino acids long. CDR3 DNA sequence: TGTGCCACCGGAGATCCGACGTTCGCAGGGGCCCACTCTGGAAACACCATATATTTT. Translated, it gives CATGDPTFAGAHSGNTIYF.

The J gene is TRBJ2-7, the V gene TRBV2; D call uncertain. The V and J ends lost 7 bases and 5 bases respectively, with 21 bases between them. There are 15 residues in the CDR3. Germline V gene data show CDR1 as SNHLY and CDR2 as FYNNEI. DNA of the CDR3: TGTGCCAGCAATGCCCACTCCTACGAGCAACACGAGCAGTACTTC. It yields the protein CASNAHSYEQHEQYF.

This clonotype was observed many times. The chain combines TRBV10-3 with TRBJ2-2; D not certain. The CDR3 runs 14 residues. V was pared by 9 bases and J by 0 bases, with 11 bases between. Germline values: CDR1 ENHRY, CDR2 SYGVKD. The CDR3 protein is CAIRRLPNTGELFF. In DNA, the CDR3 is TGTGCCATTAGGCGACTCCCGAACACCGGGGAGCTGTTTTTT.

This clonotype appeared a few times. The chain employs TRBV5-1 and TRBJ2-2, with D perhaps assigned TRBD1 or TRBD2 (5 bases each). The CDR3 length is 14 residues. Germline lookup yields CDR1 SGHRS and CDR2 YFSETQ. V lost 4 bases, J lost 7 bases, and 14 bases lay in between. The CDR3 nucleotides are TGCGCCAGCAGCGGACTCCAGGGAAACGGGGAGCTGTTTTTT. As protein: CASSGLQGNGELFF. Using reference TRBV5-1 and TRBJ2-2 for the parts outside the CDR3, the full variable domain is KAGVTQTPRYLIKTRGQQVTLSCSPISGHRSVSWYQQTPGQGLQFLFEYFSETQRNKGNFPGRFSGRQFSNSRSEMNVSTLELGDSALYLCASSGLQGNGELFFGEGSRLTVL.

This clonotype was seen only a few times. This CDR3 is CASSSGVETQYF. As DNA, the CDR3 is TGTGCCAGCAGCTCAGGGGTAGAGACCCAGTACTTC. The V gene is TRBV11-2, the J gene TRBJ2-5, with D perhaps matching TRBD1 (6 bases). Between the trimmed V and J ends, which lost 4 bases and 4 bases, there was a span of 7 bases. This CDR3 comprises 12 residues. Germline CDR1 SGHAT, CDR2 FQNNGV.

The chain couples TRBV7-2 to TRBJ2-3; D perhaps matches TRBD2 (6 bases). This CDR3 contains 14 residues. Germline CDR1 and CDR2: SGHTA and FQGNSA. V shed 5 bases and J shed 3 bases, with 12 bases lying between them. CDR3 loop: CASSTPGLTDTQYF. The CDR3 DNA is TGTGCCAGCAGCACACCGGGACTTACAGATACGCAGTATTTT.

This clonotype was picked up many times. This chain connects TRBV5-6 to TRBJ2-7, with no clear D. Trimming cost V 2 bases and J 6 bases, with 9 bases left between them. Germline V gene lookup returns CDR1 SGHDT and CDR2 YYEEEE. The CDR3 is 12 residues long. The DNA of the CDR3 is TGTGCCAGCAGCTTAGTCCGCTCCGAGCAGTACTTC. Protein product: CASSLVRSEQYF.

The CDR3 DNA is TGCAGTGCTAGAGTCCTGGGACTAGCGGCCTACAATGAGCAGTTCTTC. This encodes CSARVLGLAAYNEQFF. This chain uses TRBV20-1 with TRBJ2-1, with 11 bases lining up with TRBD2. Trimming cost V 1 base and J 2 bases; bases outside gene matches: 4. Per the germline V gene, CDR1 is DFQATT and CDR2 is SNEGSKA (reference sequence). This CDR3 region has 16 residues.

The rearrangement uses TRBV6-5 and TRBJ2-7; 9 bases fit TRBD1. The germline V gene encodes CDR1 MNHEY and CDR2 SVGAGI. V dropped 2 bases and J dropped 2; count of bases not matched to a gene: 4. The CDR3 sequence is 15 residues long. The CDR3 region has the DNA TGTGCCAGCAGTTACCGGACAGGGGCACCCTACGAGCAGTACTTC. Translation: CASSYRTGAPYEQYF.

The table lists this clonotype with a few counts. The chain links TRBV6-6 to TRBJ1-1; D might be TRBD1 (6 bases). Germline CDR1 and CDR2: MNHNY and SVGAGI (reference sequence). This CDR3 has 13 residues. V lost 5 bases to trimming and J lost 8 bases, with 15 bases between them. The CDR3 reads CASSAGRGIEAFF. The CDR3 DNA reads TGTGCCAGCAGTGCCGGGAGGGGGATCGAAGCTTTCTTT.

The chain has TRBV25-1 and TRBJ2-5; no reliable D call. Germline V gene sequence: CDR1 MGHDK, CDR2 SYGVNS. Trimming shortened V by 3 bases and J by 2 bases, and 13 bases separated the two germline ends. The CDR3 covers 15 residues. The CDR3 region has the DNA TGTGCCAGCAGTGATTGGGGTAGCACACAAGAGACCCAGTACTTC. Protein product: CASSDWGSTQETQYF.

A few counts support this clonotype. The DNA of the CDR3 is TGTGCCAGCAGCTTATCTAGCGGGGCCTTTAGCACAGATACGCAGTATTTT. It yields the protein CASSLSSGAFSTDTQYF. The V and J genes are TRBV7-3 and TRBJ2-3; 9 nucleotides match TRBD2. The CDR3 consists of 17 residues. The germline gives CDR1 SGHTA, CDR2 FQGTGA. The junction had 6 bases not matched to a gene; V was cut back by 2 bases and J by 0 bases.

The chain is built from TRBV9 and TRBJ2-7; D remains ambiguous. The V end was cut by 1 base, the J end by 0 bases, with 8 bases between. Germline V CDR1 and CDR2: SGDLS, YYNGEE. CDR3 length equals 14 residues. The CDR3 reads CASSVSAYSYEQYF. The DNA of the CDR3 is TGTGCCAGCAGCGTATCGGCCTACTCCTACGAGCAGTACTTC.

The V and J genes are TRBV28 and TRBJ2-7; D may match TRBD1 or TRBD2 (6 bases each). CDR3 length equals 15 residues. From germline, CDR1 is MDHEN and CDR2 SYDVKM. Trimming took 6 bases from V and 1 from J, leaving 16 bases between them. The CDR3 here is CASREGQGPSYEQYF. In DNA, the CDR3 is TGTGCCAGCAGGGAGGGCCAGGGGCCTTCCTACGAGCAGTACTTC.

This rearrangement joins TRBV20-1 to TRBJ2-7, with 7 bases lining up with TRBD1. This CDR3 spans 11 amino acids. V shed 4 bases, J shed 7 bases, and the junction held 4 bases outside the gene matches. Germline V gene data show CDR1 as DFQATT and CDR2 as SNEGSKA (reference sequence). The CDR3 sequence: CSAKQGREQYF. The DNA of the CDR3 is TGCAGTGCTAAACAGGGGCGAGAGCAGTACTTC.

This clonotype was detected many times. The CDR3 region is CSAREGGRPNTGELFF. CDR3 bases: TGCAGTGCTAGAGAGGGGGGGAGGCCGAACACCGGGGAGCTGTTTTTT. The chain links TRBV20-1 to TRBJ2-2, with 7 bases aligning to TRBD2. This CDR3 spans 16 amino acids. J gave up 0 bases and V 0 bases, and 4 bases lay outside the gene matches. Per the germline V gene, CDR1 is DFQATT and CDR2 is SNEGSKA (reference sequence).

This clonotype appeared many times. The chain combines TRBV28 with TRBJ2-7; D tentatively reads TRBD1 or TRBD2 (8 bases each). This CDR3 contains 19 residues. The germline gives CDR1 MDHEN, CDR2 SYDVKM. V was cut by 3 bases and J by 0 bases, with 24 bases left in between. CDR3 amino acids: CASSFPNRGGTGSSYEQYF. CDR3 coding DNA: TGTGCCAGCAGTTTCCCAAACCGGGGGGGGACAGGAAGCTCCTACGAGCAGTACTTC.